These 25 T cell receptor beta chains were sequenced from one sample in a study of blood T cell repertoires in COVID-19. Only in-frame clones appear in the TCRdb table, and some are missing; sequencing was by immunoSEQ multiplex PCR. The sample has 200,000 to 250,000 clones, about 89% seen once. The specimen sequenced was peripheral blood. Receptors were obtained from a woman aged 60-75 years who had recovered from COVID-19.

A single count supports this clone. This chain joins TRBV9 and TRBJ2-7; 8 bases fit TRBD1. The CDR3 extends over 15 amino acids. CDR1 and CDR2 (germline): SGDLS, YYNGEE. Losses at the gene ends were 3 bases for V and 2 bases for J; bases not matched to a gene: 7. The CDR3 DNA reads TGTGCCAGCAGCGCAGGGACAGGAAAAGCCTACGAGCAGTACTTC. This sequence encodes CASSAGTGKAYEQYF.

DNA for the CDR3: TGTGCCAGCACCCTAGTGGGACAGGGGTATGGCTACACCTTC. It translates to CASTLVGQGYGYTF. The J gene is TRBJ1-2, the V gene TRBV3-1 (or the pseudogene TRBV3-2), with 10 bases that match TRBD1. Looked up from germline, CDR1 is LGHDT and CDR2 is YNNKEL (reference sequence). This CDR3 has 14 residues. V lost 7 bases to trimming and J lost 5 bases; unmatched junction nucleotides: 7.

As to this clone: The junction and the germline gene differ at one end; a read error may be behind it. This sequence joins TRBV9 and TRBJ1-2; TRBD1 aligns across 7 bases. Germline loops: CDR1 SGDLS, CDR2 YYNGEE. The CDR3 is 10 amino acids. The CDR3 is CASSPRQGVF. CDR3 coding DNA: TGTGCCAGCAGCCCTCGGCAGGGGGTCTTC.

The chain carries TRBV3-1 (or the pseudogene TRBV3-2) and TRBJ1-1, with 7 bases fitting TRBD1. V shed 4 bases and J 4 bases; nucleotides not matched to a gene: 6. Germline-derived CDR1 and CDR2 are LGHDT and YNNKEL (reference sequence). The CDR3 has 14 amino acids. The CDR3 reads CASSPIRTGTEAFF. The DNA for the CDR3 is TGTGCCAGCAGCCCAATTCGGACAGGCACTGAAGCTTTCTTT.

CDR3 residues: CASSQDQGHTNTEAFF. In DNA, the CDR3 is TGCGCCAGCAGCCAAGATCAGGGACACACGAACACTGAAGCTTTCTTT. The rearrangement links TRBV4-3 to TRBJ1-1, with a tentative D call TRBD1 (6 bases). Germline V CDR1 and CDR2: LGHNA, YSLEER. The CDR3 runs 16 residues. The V gene lost 0 bases and the J gene lost 1 base, with 12 bases spanning the gap.

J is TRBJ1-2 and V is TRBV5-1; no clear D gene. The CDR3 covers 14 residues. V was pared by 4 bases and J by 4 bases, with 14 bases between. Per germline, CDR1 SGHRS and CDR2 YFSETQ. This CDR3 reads CASSPIQEPYGYTF. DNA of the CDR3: TGCGCCAGCAGCCCTATCCAAGAGCCCTATGGCTACACCTTC.

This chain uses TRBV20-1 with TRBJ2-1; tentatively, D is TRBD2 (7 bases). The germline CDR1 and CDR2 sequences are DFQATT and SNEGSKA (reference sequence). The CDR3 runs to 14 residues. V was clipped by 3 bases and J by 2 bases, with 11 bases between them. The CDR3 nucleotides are TGCAGTGCTAGTGGCGGGGGCGCCTACAATGAGCAGTTCTTC. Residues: CSASGGGAYNEQFF.

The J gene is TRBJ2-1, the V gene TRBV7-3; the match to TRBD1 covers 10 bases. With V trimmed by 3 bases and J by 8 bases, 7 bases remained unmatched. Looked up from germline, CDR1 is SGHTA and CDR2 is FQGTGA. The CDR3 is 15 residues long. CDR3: CASSFDGQGVDEQFF. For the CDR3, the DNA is TGTGCCAGCAGCTTTGACGGACAGGGGGTCGATGAGCAGTTCTTC.

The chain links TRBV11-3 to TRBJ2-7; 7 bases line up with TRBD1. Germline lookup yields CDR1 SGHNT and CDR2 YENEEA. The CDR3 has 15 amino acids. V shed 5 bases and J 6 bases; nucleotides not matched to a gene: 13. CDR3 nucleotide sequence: TGTGCCAGCAGCCCATCCGGGACAGAATGGTCCGAGCAGTACTTC. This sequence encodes CASSPSGTEWSEQYF.

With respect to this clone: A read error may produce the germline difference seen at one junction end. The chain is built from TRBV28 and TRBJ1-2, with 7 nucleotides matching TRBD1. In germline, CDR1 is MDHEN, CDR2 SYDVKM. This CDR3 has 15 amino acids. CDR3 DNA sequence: TGTGCCAGCAGTTACCGGGACAGATTTGTCTATAGCTACACCTTC. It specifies CASSYRDRFVYSYTF.

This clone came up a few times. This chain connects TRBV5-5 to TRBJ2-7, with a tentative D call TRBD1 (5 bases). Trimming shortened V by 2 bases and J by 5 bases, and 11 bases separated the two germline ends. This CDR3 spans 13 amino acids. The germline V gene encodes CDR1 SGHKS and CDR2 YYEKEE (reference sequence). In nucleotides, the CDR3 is TGTGCCAGCAGCTTCCCCCAAGGGGACGAGCAGTACTTC. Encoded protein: CASSFPQGDEQYF.

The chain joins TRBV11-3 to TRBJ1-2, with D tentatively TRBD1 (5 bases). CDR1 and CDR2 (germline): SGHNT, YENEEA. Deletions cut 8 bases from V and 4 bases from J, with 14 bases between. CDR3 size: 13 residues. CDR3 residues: CASGAQLPYGYTF. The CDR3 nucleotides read TGTGCCAGCGGGGCGCAACTCCCCTATGGCTACACCTTC.

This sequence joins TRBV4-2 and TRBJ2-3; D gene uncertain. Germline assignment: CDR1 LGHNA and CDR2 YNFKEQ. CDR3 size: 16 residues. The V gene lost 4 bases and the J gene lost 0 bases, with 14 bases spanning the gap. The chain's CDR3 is CASSRKQITSTDTQYF. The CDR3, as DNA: TGTGCCAGCAGCCGCAAACAGATAACTAGCACAGATACGCAGTATTTT.

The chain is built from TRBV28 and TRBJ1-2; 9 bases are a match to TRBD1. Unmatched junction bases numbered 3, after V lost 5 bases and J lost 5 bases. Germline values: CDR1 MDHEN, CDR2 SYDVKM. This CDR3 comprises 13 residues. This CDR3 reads CASSGGTGYGYTF. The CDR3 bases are TGTGCCAGCAGTGGAGGGACAGGGTATGGCTACACCTTC.

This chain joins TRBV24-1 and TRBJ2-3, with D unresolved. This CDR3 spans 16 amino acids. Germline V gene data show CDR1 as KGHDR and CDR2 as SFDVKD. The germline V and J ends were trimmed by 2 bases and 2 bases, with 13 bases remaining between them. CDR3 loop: CATSDSGSANTDTQYF. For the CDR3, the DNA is TGTGCCACCAGTGATTCTGGCAGCGCCAACACAGATACGCAGTATTTT.

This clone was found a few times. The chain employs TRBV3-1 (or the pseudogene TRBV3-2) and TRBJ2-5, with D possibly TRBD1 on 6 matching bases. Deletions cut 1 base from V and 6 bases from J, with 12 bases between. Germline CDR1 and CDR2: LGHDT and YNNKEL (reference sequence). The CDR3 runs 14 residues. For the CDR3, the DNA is TGTGCCAGCAGCCAAGGGGTACAGGGAAAGACCCAGTACTTC. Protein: CASSQGVQGKTQYF.

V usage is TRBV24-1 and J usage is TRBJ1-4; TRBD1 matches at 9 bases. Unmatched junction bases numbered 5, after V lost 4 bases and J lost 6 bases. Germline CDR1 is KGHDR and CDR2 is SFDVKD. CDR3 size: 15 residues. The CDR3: CATSDTGTGYEKLFF. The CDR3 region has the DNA TGTGCCACCAGTGACACCGGGACAGGGTATGAAAAACTGTTTTTT.

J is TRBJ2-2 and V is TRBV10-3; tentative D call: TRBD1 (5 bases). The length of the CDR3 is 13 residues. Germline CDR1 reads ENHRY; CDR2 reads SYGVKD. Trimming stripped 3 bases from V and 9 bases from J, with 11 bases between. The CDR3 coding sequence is TGTGCCATCAGTGATCCCAAGGGGAGGGAGCTGTTTTTT. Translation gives CAISDPKGRELFF.

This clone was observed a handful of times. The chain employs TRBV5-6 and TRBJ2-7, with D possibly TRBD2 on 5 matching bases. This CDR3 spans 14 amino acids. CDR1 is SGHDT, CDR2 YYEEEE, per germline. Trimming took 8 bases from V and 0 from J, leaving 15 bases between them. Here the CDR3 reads CASSRREGSYEQYF. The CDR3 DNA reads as TGTGCCAGTTCTAGACGGGAAGGCTCCTACGAGCAGTACTTC.

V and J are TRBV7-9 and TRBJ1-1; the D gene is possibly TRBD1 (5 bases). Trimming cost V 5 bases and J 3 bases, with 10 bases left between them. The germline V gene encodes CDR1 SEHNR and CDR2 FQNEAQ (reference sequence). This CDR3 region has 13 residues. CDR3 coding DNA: TGTGCCAGCAGCCCGCAGGGTTACACTGAAGCTTTCTTT. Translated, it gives CASSPQGYTEAFF.

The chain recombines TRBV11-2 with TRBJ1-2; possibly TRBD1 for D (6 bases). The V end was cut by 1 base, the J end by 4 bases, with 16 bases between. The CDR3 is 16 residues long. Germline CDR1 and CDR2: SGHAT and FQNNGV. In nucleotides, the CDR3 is TGTGCCAGCAGCTTAGGATATTCCGGACAGTCCTATGGCTACACCTTC. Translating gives CASSLGYSGQSYGYTF.

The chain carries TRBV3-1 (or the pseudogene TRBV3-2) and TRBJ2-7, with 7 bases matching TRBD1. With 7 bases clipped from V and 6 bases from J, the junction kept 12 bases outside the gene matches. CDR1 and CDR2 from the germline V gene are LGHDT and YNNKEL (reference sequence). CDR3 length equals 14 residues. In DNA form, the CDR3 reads TGTGCCAGCACCCGTTCCGGGACAGCCCTCGAGCAGTACTTC. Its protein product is CASTRSGTALEQYF.

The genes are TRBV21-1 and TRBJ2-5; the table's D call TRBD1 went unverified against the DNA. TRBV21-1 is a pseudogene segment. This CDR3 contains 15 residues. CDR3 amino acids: CASSKEDRGEETQYF. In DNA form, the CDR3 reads TGTGCCAGCAGCAAAGAGGACAGGGGGGAGGAGACCCAGTACTTC.

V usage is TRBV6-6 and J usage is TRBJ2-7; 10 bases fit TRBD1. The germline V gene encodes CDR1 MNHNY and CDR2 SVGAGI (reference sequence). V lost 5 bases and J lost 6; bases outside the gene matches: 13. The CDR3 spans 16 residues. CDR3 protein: CASSVDEDRGLGEQYF. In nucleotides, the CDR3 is TGTGCCAGCAGTGTGGACGAAGACAGGGGGCTAGGCGAGCAGTACTTC.

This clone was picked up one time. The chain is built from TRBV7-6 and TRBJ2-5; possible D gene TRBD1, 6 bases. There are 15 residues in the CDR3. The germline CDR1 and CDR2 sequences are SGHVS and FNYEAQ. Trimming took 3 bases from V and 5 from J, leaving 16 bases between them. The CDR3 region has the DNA TGTGCCAGCAGCTTTGGCGCAGGGGTGAGGGAGACCCAGTACTTC. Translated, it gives CASSFGAGVRETQYF.